This T cell receptor (beta chain) stems from a study of cytomegalovirus exposure and HLA in healthy donors. Turning to this clone: Its antigen is unidentified.

Germline CDR1 is SGHRS and CDR2 is YFSETQ. Unmatched junction bases numbered 9, after V lost 4 bases and J lost 3 bases. The CDR3 runs to 15 residues. Researchers ran the PCR with 60 Vbeta and 13 Jbeta primers. Clones were sequenced by immunoSEQ multiplex PCR, and TCRdb holds only the in-frame ones, with some missing. The table records roughly 110,000 clones, around 77% of them present only once. General study results and limits: Most TCR beta V segments were productive about 87% or about 30% of the time in an earlier analysis. Analysis was carried out at a later point, and it linked a missense DCLRE1C variant to TCR beta V- and J-gene trimming. For presence/absence analyses, sequencing depth was assumed to be roughly uniform across donors. Among the CMV-associated chains, a few were confirmed in vitro as specific for CMV antigens.

The origin of this receptor is a man aged 35 to 55 in good health and CMV-seropositive. The gene calls are TRBV5-1 and TRBJ2-7; 8 nucleotides match TRBD1. Specimen: PBMCs. Written as DNA, the CDR3 is TGCGCCAGCAGCAGGGGTCGGGACAGGAACTACGAGCAGTACTTC. Residues: CASSRGRDRNYEQYF.